The clone carrying this T cell receptor beta chain has only one observation. Per the authors' pipeline: Estimated nucleated cell counts came from reference gene primer amplification. Using immunoSEQ multiplex PCR, the repertoire was profiled, and TCRdb retains in-frame clones only, with some absent. V and J calls and clone size are those listed in that table; D and trimming were worked out from the DNA. The top ten hold around 9.3% of the sample, which has 200,000 to 250,000 clones, 81% seen once. This CDR3 comprises 15 residues. V was clipped by 7 bases and J by 1 base, with 16 bases between them. CDR1 and CDR2 (germline): MNHEY, SVGAGI. The sample is drawn from a study of blood T cell repertoires in COVID-19. Study-wide background: Sample material is recorded as cDNA or gDNA derived from T cells, B-cell-depleted T cells, or PBMCs.

Participants spanned ages roughly 18 to 95 years and resided in some 22 US areas. V usage is TRBV6-5 and J usage is TRBJ2-5, with D perhaps TRBD2 (6 bases). Sequenced sample: PBMCs or T cells enriched from blood (not recorded which). This receptor was taken from a woman between 50 and 59 years old with acute COVID-19. The CDR3 DNA follows: TGTGCCAGCACCCATACGGGACTGACCCAAGAGACCCAGTACTTC. It yields the protein CASTHTGLTQETQYF.